This TCR beta chain was documented in a study of STAT5B mutations in CD4+ large granular lymphocyte leukemia. Study-level points and caveats: Compared with healthy controls (2/35), patient top clones favored TRBV06 (8/27). Patient CD4-sorted repertoires looked more clonal than healthy CD4+ repertoires, even without putative leukemic clones. Less than 30% of private leukemic clonotypes occurred rarely in other patients' non-leukemic repertoires.

The method was immunoSEQ multiplex PCR; TCRdb's version includes in-frame clones alone and lacks a portion of them. The sample has tens of thousands of clones; approximately 90% are singletons. Trimming pared 4 bases from V and 7 bases from J, leaving 11 bases between. Germline V lookup: CDR1 KGHSH, CDR2 LQKENI. The CDR3 is 13 residues long. Turning to this clone: Antigen specificity is unknown.

The receptor comes from a human donor in good health. V gene TRBV18 combines with J gene TRBJ1-5; D is perhaps TRBD1 (5 bases). Sequences were obtained from CD4+ T cells from blood buffy coats. As DNA, the CDR3 is TGTGCCAGCTCACAGGGAGGACAACAGCCCCAGCATTTT. Protein: CASSQGGQQPQHF.